The source of this T cell receptor beta chain is a study of radiotherapy plus CTLA-4 blockade in lung cancer. Study results and caveats: Early shifts in blood T cell clones, with interferon-beta, reportedly predicted response best. Clones of tumor-derived TCRs expanded in blood after radiotherapy plus ipilimumab.

This clone has a handful of counts. Its antigen is currently unknown. Here immunoSEQ multiplex PCR was the method, and the copy in TCRdb shows in-frame clones only, minus some. The data show 30,000 or so clones, 60% to 80% seen once. V was cut by 4 bases and J by 5 bases, with 14 bases left in between. This CDR3 contains 14 residues. CDR1 SEHNR and CDR2 FQNEAQ come from the germline V gene (reference sequence). Sequenced here: peripheral blood, sampled from a patient treated with radiotherapy plus ipilimumab. The clonotype was recovered from a human donor with non-small cell lung cancer whose response to radiotherapy plus ipilimumab could not be evaluated. The rearrangement uses TRBV7-9 and TRBJ1-1, with D unclear. CDR3 nucleotide sequence: TGTGCCAGCAGCTATCCCAGGCGTTTTACTGAAGCTTTCTTT. Encoded protein: CASSYPRRFTEAFF.